The 21 T cell receptor beta chains listed next were all sequenced from one sample in a study of blood T cell repertoires in COVID-19. TCRdb's copy holds only in-frame clones and misses some; the assay was immunoSEQ multiplex PCR. Among some 110,000 clones listed, 80% were seen once. Sample: peripheral blood. Source of these receptors: a man aged 55 to 69 with active or convalescent COVID-19.

The chain uses TRBV3-1 (or the pseudogene TRBV3-2) and TRBJ2-3, with TRBD1 identical over 8 bases. Per germline, CDR1 LGHDT and CDR2 YNNKEL (reference sequence). The CDR3 loop spans 16 amino acids. V lost 5 bases and J lost 3; bases outside the gene matches: 10. The CDR3 sequence is CASSNTRGRGTDTQYF. The CDR3 nucleotides are TGTGCCAGCAGCAACACCAGGGGGCGAGGAACAGATACGCAGTATTTT.

The chain joins TRBV3-1 (or the pseudogene TRBV3-2) to TRBJ2-4; the D is unclear. This CDR3 region has 11 residues. Germline values: CDR1 LGHDT, CDR2 YNNKEL (reference sequence). V lost 0 bases to trimming and J lost 12 bases, with 6 bases between them. CDR3 loop: CASSQEWAQYF. Written as DNA, the CDR3 is TGTGCCAGCAGCCAAGAGTGGGCTCAGTACTTC.

This chain links TRBV3-1 (or the pseudogene TRBV3-2) with TRBJ1-5, with a weak D call TRBD1 (5 bases). Trimming pared 8 bases from V and 2 bases from J, leaving 16 bases between. CDR1 and CDR2 (germline): LGHDT, YNNKEL (reference sequence). This CDR3 comprises 15 residues. The CDR3 here is CASGDRTLRNQPQHF. In nucleotides, the CDR3 is TGTGCCAGCGGGGATAGGACACTACGCAATCAGCCCCAGCATTTT.

The genes are TRBV5-8 and TRBJ2-3, with D unclear. Trimming removed 7 bases from V and 0 bases from J, with 9 bases in between. Germline V gene sequence: CDR1 SGHTS, CDR2 YDEGEE. CDR3 size: 13 residues. DNA for the CDR3: TGTGCCAGCCTACAGTCCAGCACAGATACGCAGTATTTT. It encodes CASLQSSTDTQYF.

This clone has just a few counts. The genes are TRBV6-4 and TRBJ2-1; 7 bases are shared with TRBD1. From germline, CDR1 is MRHNA and CDR2 SNTAGT. The ends lost 5 bases at V and 5 bases at J; junction bases unmatched: 6. The CDR3 runs to 14 residues. This chain's CDR3 is CASSYDRVNNEQFF. CDR3 coding DNA: TGTGCCAGCAGTTACGACAGGGTCAACAATGAGCAGTTCTTC.

The chain employs TRBV11-3 and TRBJ2-1, with 8 bases aligning to TRBD1. V dropped 3 bases and J dropped 7; count of bases not matched to a gene: 5. CDR3 size: 14 residues. Germline CDR1 SGHNT, CDR2 YENEEA. The DNA of the CDR3 is TGTGCCAGCAGCTTGGACAGGGTAGCGAATGAGCAGTTCTTC. This translates into CASSLDRVANEQFF.

This rearrangement joins TRBV14 to TRBJ2-5; TRBD1 agrees at 8 bases. J was trimmed by 7 bases and V by 2 bases; bases with no gene match: 9. The CDR3 is 15 amino acids. Germline V gene data show CDR1 as SGHDN and CDR2 as FVKESK. The CDR3 DNA is TGTGCCAGCAGCCAACCTGGACAGGGTCCGTGGACCCAGTACTTC. It encodes CASSQPGQGPWTQYF.

V usage is TRBV6-6 and J usage is TRBJ1-2, with D unclear. Looked up from germline, CDR1 is MNHNY and CDR2 is SVGAGI (reference sequence). The ends were cut back, 4 bases at V and 7 bases at J, with 16 bases in the middle. The CDR3 is made up of 14 amino acids. The CDR3 bases are TGTGCCAGCAGTTCGGTACTCGGTGCAAGTGGCTACACCTTC. Translated, it gives CASSSVLGASGYTF.

J is TRBJ2-7 and V is TRBV28; 8 bases line up with TRBD2. Germline loops: CDR1 MDHEN, CDR2 SYDVKM. J lost 4 bases, V lost 6 bases, and 14 bases had no gene match. This CDR3 spans 16 amino acids. CDR3 sequence (DNA): TGTGCCAGCAGCCCGGGGGGGGAGGGATTTTTTTACGAGCAGTACTTC. This codes for CASSPGGEGFFYEQYF.

The chain carries TRBV28 and TRBJ1-5; a possible D gene is TRBD1 (6 bases). V dropped 5 bases and J dropped 7 bases, with 15 bases sitting between them. The germline V gene encodes CDR1 MDHEN and CDR2 SYDVKM. CDR3 length: 14 amino acids. The DNA of the CDR3 is TGTGCCAGCAGTCCCACAACAGGGTACCAGCCCCAGCATTTT. This encodes CASSPTTGYQPQHF.

This chain links TRBV4-2 with TRBJ1-2; 12 positions match TRBD1. The germline CDR1 and CDR2 sequences are LGHNA and YNFKEQ. The V and J ends lost 4 bases and 4 bases, in that order; junction bases with no gene match: 1. The CDR3 sequence is 14 residues long. CDR3 sequence: CASSPGQGAYGYTF. In DNA form, the CDR3 reads TGTGCCAGCAGCCCGGGACAGGGGGCCTATGGCTACACCTTC.

The J gene is TRBJ2-7, the V gene TRBV27; perhaps TRBD1 as D (5 bases). V was pared by 2 bases and J by 7 bases, with 21 bases between. This CDR3 spans 16 amino acids. CDR1 is MNHEY, CDR2 SMNVEV, per germline (reference sequence). The CDR3 region has the DNA TGTGCCAGCAGTTTAATTTCTTTTGGGGCTGTGTTGGAGCAGTACTTC. Translation gives CASSLISFGAVLEQYF.

The chain combines TRBV21-1 with TRBJ1-3; TRBD1 is the table's D call, not checked against the DNA. TRBV21-1 counts as a pseudogene. This CDR3 region has 14 residues. CDR3 region: CASSASGSGNTIYF. The CDR3 DNA is TGTGCCAGCAGCGCCTCAGGCTCTGGAAACACCATATATTTT.

This chain uses TRBV7-3 with TRBJ2-1; possible D gene TRBD1, 7 bases. V dropped 4 bases and J dropped 12 bases, with 16 bases sitting between them. CDR3 length equals 13 residues. In germline, CDR1 is SGHTA, CDR2 FQGTGA. The DNA of the CDR3 is TGTGCCAGCAGCTCCCAGGGGGACTCTCGGCAGTTCTTC. The encoded protein is CASSSQGDSRQFF.

The chain employs TRBV28 and TRBJ1-1, with D maybe TRBD1 (5 bases). The germline V gene has CDR1 MDHEN and CDR2 SYDVKM. This CDR3 contains 13 residues. Trimming pared 5 bases from V and 5 bases from J, leaving 12 bases between. CDR3 nucleotide sequence: TGTGCCAGCAGTCCCCCGGGGGGGACTGAAGCTTTCTTT. Amino acids: CASSPPGGTEAFF.

The chain joins TRBV6-4 to TRBJ2-7; D perhaps matches TRBD2 (5 bases). The V end was cut by 4 bases, the J end by 4 bases, with 14 bases between. In germline, CDR1 is MRHNA, CDR2 SNTAGT. The length of the CDR3 is 14 residues. CDR3 residues: CASSAQRGPYEQYF. The CDR3 region has the DNA TGTGCCAGCAGTGCGCAGCGAGGGCCTTACGAGCAGTACTTC.

In its sample, this clone was seen a few times. V and J are TRBV7-6 and TRBJ2-4; the match to TRBD2 covers 7 bases. Germline V lookup: CDR1 SGHVS, CDR2 FNYEAQ. The junction had 10 bases not matched to a gene; V was cut back by 5 bases and J by 9 bases. The CDR3 runs to 14 residues. This chain's CDR3 is CASSTGGWGGIQYF. CDR3 DNA: TGTGCCAGCAGCACCGGGGGGTGGGGTGGCATTCAGTACTTC.

The rearrangement uses TRBV3-1 (or the pseudogene TRBV3-2) and TRBJ2-7, with 12 positions matching TRBD1. V shed 7 bases, J shed 7 bases, and the junction held 14 bases outside the gene matches. CDR1 is LGHDT, CDR2 YNNKEL, per germline (reference sequence). The CDR3 is 16 amino acids. CDR3 coding DNA: TGTGCCAGCACCTCTGCCCAGGGACAGGGGGCTGGAGAGCAGTACTTC. Protein: CASTSAQGQGAGEQYF.

The chain couples TRBV5-4 to TRBJ1-2; TRBD1 agrees at 7 bases. The V segment lost 1 base and the J segment 8 bases; nucleotides outside the gene matches: 14. Germline assignment: CDR1 SGHNT and CDR2 YYREEE (reference sequence). The CDR3 is made up of 16 amino acids. CDR3 residues: CASSLSSHTGVEGYTF. CDR3 coding DNA: TGTGCCAGCAGCTTGTCATCACACACAGGGGTAGAGGGCTACACCTTC.

V and J are TRBV5-1 and TRBJ2-7, with 10 bases fitting TRBD2. Trimming removed 4 bases from V and 6 bases from J; junction bases left unmatched: 7. The CDR3 has 14 residues. Germline CDR1 is SGHRS and CDR2 is YFSETQ. The DNA of the CDR3 is TGCGCCAGCAGCCCGAGAGCGGGAGGGCTCGAGCAGTACTTC. Translation: CASSPRAGGLEQYF.

A few counts support this clone. In the same sample, other DNA sequences code for this CDR3. The chain is built from TRBV4-3 and TRBJ1-1; D might be TRBD1 (5 bases). Trimming removed 1 base at V and 5 bases at J, with 8 bases between. This CDR3 contains 13 residues. CDR1 and CDR2 from the germline V gene are LGHNA and YSLEER. The CDR3 DNA follows: TGCGCCAGCAGCCAAGTCGGGGGTACTGAAGCTTTCTTT. Amino acid sequence: CASSQVGGTEAFF.